In its sample, the clone carrying this T cell receptor (beta chain) was seen a few times. What it binds is unknown. This sample is drawn from a study of cytomegalovirus exposure and HLA in healthy donors. Those who donated were healthy bone marrow donors. The PCR was carried out with 60 Vbeta primers and 13 Jbeta primers. Assay used: immunoSEQ multiplex PCR; TCRdb lists only in-frame clones, some missing. Of approximately 220,000 clones in the sample, roughly 87% are singletons; the top ten hold about 6.4%. Study results and limitations: Available immune exposure information was restricted to CMV serostatus only. Some V segments, including TRBV6-2 and TRBV6-3, were excluded as indistinguishable.

The germline CDR1 and CDR2 sequences are SGDLS and YYNGEE. This CDR3 is built from 16 residues. Trimming left V 5 bases short and J 2 bases short, with 20 bases between. Sample: PBMCs. The chain joins TRBV9 to TRBJ2-7, with a tentative D call TRBD1 (6 bases). This clonotype was obtained from a man in his forties in good health and CMV-seropositive. This chain's CDR3 is CASSSGAEQSTYEQYF. CDR3 in DNA: TGTGCCAGCAGTTCAGGGGCCGAACAATCCACCTACGAGCAGTACTTC. The whole variable domain, filled in from reference TRBV9 and TRBJ2-7, reads DSGVTQTPKHLITATGQRVTLRCSPRSGDLSVYWYQQSLDQGLQFLIQYYNGEERAKGNILERFSAQQFPDLHSELNLSSLELGDSALYFCASSSGAEQSTYEQYFGPGTRLTVT.